The entry below gives a single TCR beta chain sequence along with its context. Methods used by the authors: Nucleated cell number was recorded as an estimate derived from reference gene primer amplification. TCRdb's table, derived via immunoSEQ multiplex PCR, lists solely in-frame clones and lacks some. The DNA gave D and trimming, while V, J and clone size come from that table. The profile shows under 250,000 clones, roughly 90% of them singletons. The record originates from a study of blood T cell repertoires in COVID-19. On the study more broadly: The United States, Italy and Spain provided the acute and convalescent COVID-19 samples. From T cells, B-cell-depleted T cells, or PBMCs came the material, which was cDNA or gDNA.

Trimming at V came to 6 bases and at J to 2 bases, leaving 6 bases not matched to a gene. CDR1 and CDR2 (germline): MDHEN, SYDVKM. The CDR3 consists of 16 residues. The chain carries TRBV28 and TRBJ2-1, with TRBD2 matching over 11 bases. This sequence was found in a man aged 60 to 75 with acute or convalescent COVID-19. The sequencing input was peripheral blood. The CDR3: CASRLGGLAAYNEQFF. For the CDR3, the DNA is TGTGCCAGCAGACTCGGGGGACTAGCGGCCTACAATGAGCAGTTCTTC. The full variable domain, in which reference TRBV28 and TRBJ2-1 provide the parts outside the CDR3, is DVKVTQSSRYLVKRTGEKVFLECVQDMDHENMFWYRQDPGLGLRLIYFSYDVKMKEKGDIPEGYSVSREKKERFSLILESASTNQTSMYLCASRLGGLAAYNEQFFGPGTRLTVL.